This passage covers 23 T cell receptor beta chains from one sample sequenced in a study of OX40 agonist ivuxolimab in advanced cancers. The table came from immunoSEQ multiplex PCR; TCRdb's copy has only in-frame clones and leaves some out. This table has 50,000 to 70,000 clones, 85% appearing once. This specimen was CD4+ or CD8+ T cells sorted from blood, taken in a trial of the OX40 agonist ivuxolimab. These receptors all come from an adult with an advanced solid tumor such as melanoma, head and neck, liver or kidney cancer.

This chain's CDR3 is CASSLGWQPQHF. CDR3 DNA: TGTGCCAGCAGCTTGGGATGGCAGCCCCAGCATTTT. The rearrangement uses TRBV5-8 and TRBJ1-5; D gene unclear. Trimming left V 0 bases short and J 7 bases short, with 5 bases between. The CDR3 extends over 12 amino acids. Per the germline V gene, CDR1 is SGHTS and CDR2 is YDEGEE.

This sequence joins TRBV7-3 and TRBJ2-1; unclear D gene. Trimming pared 5 bases from V and 0 bases from J, leaving 14 bases between. The CDR3 extends over 16 amino acids. Germline-derived CDR1 and CDR2 are SGHTA and FQGTGA. DNA of the CDR3: TGTGCCAGCAGCCTAAGAGCGTGGAGCTCCTACAATGAGCAGTTCTTC. Amino acid sequence: CASSLRAWSSYNEQFF.

The chain employs TRBV30 and TRBJ2-1, with TRBD2 matching over 13 bases. J lost 8 bases, V lost 4 bases, and 8 bases had no gene match. Germline V CDR1 and CDR2: GTSNPN, SVGIG (reference sequence). The CDR3 sequence is 15 residues long. The CDR3 protein is CAWIRTSGSMDEQFF. DNA for the CDR3: TGTGCCTGGATTCGGACTAGCGGGAGTATGGATGAGCAGTTCTTC.

This clone appeared once. V and J are TRBV5-1 and TRBJ1-2; D uncertain. This CDR3 contains 12 residues. V lost 4 bases to trimming and J lost 4 bases, with 8 bases between them. From germline, CDR1 is SGHRS and CDR2 YFSETQ. CDR3 bases: TGCGCCAGCAGCCCCGGACGCTATGGCTACACCTTC. It yields the protein CASSPGRYGYTF.

The chain recombines TRBV2 with TRBJ1-3; tentative D call: TRBD1 (5 bases). The CDR3 sequence is 15 residues long. Germline CDR1 is SNHLY and CDR2 is FYNNEI. V shed 1 base and J shed 0 bases, with 7 bases lying between them. CDR3 region: CASSEGGRSGNTIYF. In DNA, the CDR3 is TGTGCCAGCAGTGAAGGGGGCCGCTCTGGAAACACCATATATTTT. The full variable domain, in which reference TRBV2 and TRBJ1-3 provide the parts outside the CDR3, is EPEVTQTPSHQVTQMGQEVILRCVPISNHLYFYWYRQILGQKVEFLVSFYNNEISEKSEIFDDQFSVERPDGSNFTLKIRSTKLEDSAMYFCASSEGGRSGNTIYFGEGSWLTVV.

The V call is TRBV5-1, the J call TRBJ2-3; 9 nucleotides line up with TRBD1. This CDR3 is 16 amino acids long. CDR1 SGHRS and CDR2 YFSETQ come from the germline V gene. The trim removed 4 bases at V and 6 bases at J, leaving 12 bases unmatched. This chain's CDR3 is CASSPETGGRRDTQYF. As DNA, the CDR3 is TGCGCCAGCAGCCCTGAGACAGGGGGGAGGCGGGATACGCAGTATTTT.

To note about this clone: The sample holds other DNA sequences that translate to the same CDR3. The J gene is TRBJ2-7, the V gene TRBV7-2, with TRBD1 matching over 8 bases. CDR3 size: 14 residues. Germline-derived CDR1 and CDR2 are SGHTA and FQGNSA. Unmatched junction bases numbered 9, after V lost 5 bases and J lost 6 bases. CDR3 in DNA: TGTGCCAGCAGCCCCAGGCAGGGGGCGGGCGAGCAGTACTTC. Translating it yields CASSPRQGAGEQYF.

This rearrangement joins TRBV6-5 to TRBJ2-1; possible D gene TRBD2, 5 bases. Germline CDR1 reads MNHEY; CDR2 reads SVGAGI. This CDR3 is 14 amino acids long. V lost 2 bases to trimming and J lost 8 bases, with 13 bases between them. The CDR3 DNA sequence: TGTGCCAGCAGTTACACCCTGGGGAGACATGAGCAGTTCTTC. Translated: CASSYTLGRHEQFF.

This clone is medium-sized in the sample. J is TRBJ2-6 and V is TRBV9, with TRBD1 identical over 7 bases. In germline, CDR1 is SGDLS, CDR2 YYNGEE. V shed 5 bases and J 4 bases; nucleotides not matched to a gene: 3. The CDR3 has 14 residues. CDR3 sequence reads: CASRRGQGANVLTF. DNA of the CDR3: TGTGCCAGCAGAAGGGGGCAGGGGGCCAACGTCCTGACTTTC.

The rearrangement uses TRBV29-1 and TRBJ2-3; D call uncertain. CDR1 is SQVTM and CDR2 is ANQGSEA in the germline V gene. This CDR3 spans 14 amino acids. V dropped 8 bases and J dropped 1 base, with 16 bases sitting between them. In nucleotides, the CDR3 is TGCAGCTCACGGTCCCCCGACGGCACAGATACGCAGTATTTT. Protein product: CSSRSPDGTDTQYF.

A word on this clone: At one end the junction does not follow the germline gene, possibly because of a read error. This sequence joins TRBV7-7 and TRBJ2-5; 7 positions agree with TRBD1. CDR1 and CDR2 (germline): SSHAT, FNYEAQ (reference sequence). The CDR3 loop spans 13 amino acids. This CDR3 is CASSGTAQGTQYF. The DNA for the CDR3 is TGTGCCAGCAGCGGGACAGCGCAAGGGACCCAGTACTTC.

The CDR3, as DNA: TGTGCCAGCAGCTTGCGGGGGGGGGTCGAGCAGTACTTC. Translation: CASSLRGGVEQYF. V is TRBV5-4 and J is TRBJ2-7; 8 bases fit TRBD2. The J segment lost 6 bases and the V segment lost 1 base, leaving 3 bases of the junction unmatched. Per the germline V gene, CDR1 is SGHNT and CDR2 is YYREEE (reference sequence). The CDR3 length is 13 residues.

The gene calls are TRBV6-1 and TRBJ1-2; the D gene is possibly TRBD1 (6 bases). The CDR3 covers 15 residues. Germline V gene sequence: CDR1 MNHNS, CDR2 SASEGT. Trimming shortened V by 6 bases and J by 12 bases, and 26 bases separated the two germline ends. The CDR3 is CASSPQLTGKMGNTF. In DNA form, the CDR3 reads TGTGCCAGCAGCCCCCAACTAACAGGGAAGATGGGGAACACCTTC.

The V and J genes are TRBV5-5 and TRBJ1-2; D remains unclear. The CDR3 spans 14 residues. Trimming removed 4 bases at V and 3 bases at J, with 13 bases between. Germline V gene lookup returns CDR1 SGHKS and CDR2 YYEKEE (reference sequence). The CDR3 DNA is TGTGCCAGCAGCCGGACCTCAGCCCACTATGGCTACACCTTC. It specifies CASSRTSAHYGYTF.

This chain uses TRBV6-1 with TRBJ1-3; D not resolved. V was pared by 1 base and J by 3 bases, with 7 bases between. Germline assignment: CDR1 MNHNS and CDR2 SASEGT. The CDR3 sequence is 14 residues long. The CDR3 loop is CASSEVRYGNTIYF. In nucleotides, the CDR3 is TGTGCCAGCAGTGAAGTTCGGTATGGAAACACCATATATTTT.

J is TRBJ2-5 and V is TRBV30; 7 positions agree with TRBD2. The junction had 5 bases not matched to a gene; V was cut back by 3 bases and J by 1 base. The CDR3 covers 14 residues. Per the germline V gene, CDR1 is GTSNPN and CDR2 is SVGIG (reference sequence). The CDR3 is CAWRERGAQETQYF. The CDR3 DNA reads TGTGCCTGGAGGGAGCGGGGTGCCCAAGAGACCCAGTACTTC.

CDR3 protein: CASSKLGTETQYF. CDR3 sequence (DNA): TGTGCCAGCAGCAAATTGGGTACGGAGACCCAGTACTTC. The genes are TRBV21-1 and TRBJ2-5. TRBV21-1 is labeled a pseudogene. This CDR3 contains 13 residues.

J is TRBJ2-7 and V is TRBV6-6, with 9 bases that match TRBD2. V lost 7 bases and J lost 0; bases outside the gene matches: 4. The CDR3 has 14 residues. Germline V gene sequence: CDR1 MNHNY, CDR2 SVGAGI (reference sequence). CDR3 sequence reads: CASKSSGDSYEQYF. CDR3 DNA sequence: TGTGCCAGCAAGTCTAGCGGGGACTCCTACGAGCAGTACTTC.

The chain is built from TRBV13 and TRBJ1-1, with D perhaps TRBD1 (5 bases). This CDR3 contains 13 residues. Looked up from germline, CDR1 is PRHDT and CDR2 is FYEKMQ (reference sequence). V was trimmed by 4 bases and J by 1 base, leaving 7 bases between them. CDR3 sequence reads: CASSSGQNTEAFF. The CDR3 DNA reads as TGTGCCAGCAGCTCCGGACAGAACACTGAAGCTTTCTTT.

This clone was observed a few times. The chain links TRBV6-5 to TRBJ1-1; D not resolved. The CDR3 extends over 11 amino acids. The ends were cut back, 7 bases at V and 0 bases at J, with 3 bases in the middle. The V gene's germline CDR1 is MNHEY and CDR2 SVGAGI. The CDR3 nucleotides are TGTGCCAGCATGCTGAACACTGAAGCTTTCTTT. Amino acids: CASMLNTEAFF.

The V gene is TRBV18, the J gene TRBJ2-3; D is perhaps TRBD2 (6 bases). The germline CDR1 and CDR2 sequences are KGHSH and LQKENI. This CDR3 comprises 14 residues. V was clipped by 4 bases and J by 9 bases, with 17 bases between them. The CDR3 sequence is CASSRNERAGTQYF. In DNA form, the CDR3 reads TGTGCCAGCTCACGCAACGAGAGGGCGGGGACGCAGTATTTT.

The chain employs TRBV7-2 and TRBJ1-4; D not resolved. The CDR3 covers 13 residues. Looked up from germline, CDR1 is SGHTA and CDR2 is FQGNSA. V lost 5 bases and J lost 5, with 9 bases in between. DNA for the CDR3: TGTGCCAGCAGCACAAGGGAGAATGAAAAACTGTTTTTT. Encoded protein: CASSTRENEKLFF.

This chain connects TRBV21-1 to TRBJ1-2; TRBD1 is the table's D call, not checked against the DNA. TRBV21-1 is an annotated pseudogene. This CDR3 is 14 amino acids long. The chain's CDR3 is CASISRQGSYGYTF. The CDR3 DNA sequence: TGTGCCAGCATTTCTCGACAGGGAAGTTATGGCTACACCTTC.